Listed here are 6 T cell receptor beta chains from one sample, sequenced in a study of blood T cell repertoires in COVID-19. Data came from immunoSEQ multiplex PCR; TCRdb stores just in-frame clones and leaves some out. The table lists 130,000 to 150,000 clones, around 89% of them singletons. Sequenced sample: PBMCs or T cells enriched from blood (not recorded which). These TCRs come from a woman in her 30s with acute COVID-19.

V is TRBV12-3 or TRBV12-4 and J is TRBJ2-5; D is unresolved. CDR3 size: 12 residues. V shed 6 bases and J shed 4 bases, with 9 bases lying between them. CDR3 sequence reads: CASSLNRETQYF. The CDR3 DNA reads TGTGCCAGCAGCCTTAATCGAGAGACCCAGTACTTC.

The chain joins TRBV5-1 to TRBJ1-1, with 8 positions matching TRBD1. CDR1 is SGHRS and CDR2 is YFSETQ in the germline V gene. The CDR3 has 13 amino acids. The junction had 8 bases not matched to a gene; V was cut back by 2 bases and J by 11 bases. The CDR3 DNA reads TGCGCCAGCAGCTTTGCCACAGGGGGTGAGGCTTTCTTT. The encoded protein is CASSFATGGEAFF. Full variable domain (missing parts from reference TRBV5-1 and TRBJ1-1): KAGVTQTPRYLIKTRGQQVTLSCSPISGHRSVSWYQQTPGQGLQFLFEYFSETQRNKGNFPGRFSGRQFSNSRSEMNVSTLELGDSALYLCASSFATGGEAFFGQGTRLTVV.

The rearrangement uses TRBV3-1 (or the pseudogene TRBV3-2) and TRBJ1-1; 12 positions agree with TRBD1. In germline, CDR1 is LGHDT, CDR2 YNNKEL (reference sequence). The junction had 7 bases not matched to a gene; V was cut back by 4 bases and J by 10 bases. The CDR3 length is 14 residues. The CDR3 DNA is TGTGCCAGCAGCCGCCTGGAGGGACAGGGGGCAGCTTTCTTT. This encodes CASSRLEGQGAAFF.

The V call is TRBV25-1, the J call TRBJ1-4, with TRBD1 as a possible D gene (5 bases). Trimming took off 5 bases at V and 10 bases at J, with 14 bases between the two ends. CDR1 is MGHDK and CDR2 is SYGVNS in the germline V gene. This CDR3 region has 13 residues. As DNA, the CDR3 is TGTGCCAGCAGTCAGACAGCCGAGTCAAAACTGTTTTTT. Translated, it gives CASSQTAESKLFF.

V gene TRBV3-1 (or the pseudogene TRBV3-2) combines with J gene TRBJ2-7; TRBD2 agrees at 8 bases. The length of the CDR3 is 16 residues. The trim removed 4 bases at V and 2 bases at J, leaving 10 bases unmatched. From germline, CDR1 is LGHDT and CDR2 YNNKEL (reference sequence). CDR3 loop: CASSLGFAGGTYEQYF. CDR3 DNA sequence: TGTGCCAGCAGCCTGGGCTTTGCGGGGGGAACCTACGAGCAGTACTTC.

This chain's CDR3 is CASNGTAFSYEQYF. CDR3 bases: TGCGCCAGCAACGGGACAGCATTCTCCTACGAGCAGTACTTC. The rearrangement joins TRBV10-1 to TRBJ2-7; 7 bases agree with TRBD1. Germline loops: CDR1 WNHNN, CDR2 SYGVQD (reference sequence). The CDR3 is 14 amino acids. V lost 7 bases and J lost 0; bases outside the gene matches: 6.